Listed here are 27 T cell receptor beta chains from one sample, sequenced in a study of identical twins. TCRdb fed the 5' RACE reads into MiXCR, producing one record per CDR3 protein. The sample has about 530,000 distinct CDR3 sequences, around 24% seen once. The same sample was also studied in work on yellow fever vaccine responses in identical twins.

Sequenced input: CD4+ T cells sorted from blood. The receptors originated from a woman younger than 30 in good health.

The chain links TRBV7-8 to TRBJ2-1, with TRBD2 matching over 7 bases. V lost 5 bases, J lost 0 bases, and 7 bases stayed unmatched. Germline CDR1 and CDR2: SGHVS and FQNEAQ. The CDR3 extends over 16 amino acids. DNA of the CDR3: TGTGCCAGCAGCAGACGGGGGGATAGCTCCTACAATGAGCAGTTCTTC. This translates into CASSRRGDSSYNEQFF. Using reference TRBV7-8 and TRBJ2-1 for the parts outside the CDR3, the full variable domain is GAGVSQSPRYKVAKRGQDVALRCDPISGHVSLFWYQQALGQGPEFLTYFQNEAQLDKSGLPSDRFFAERPEGSVSTLKIQRTQQEDSAVYLCASSRRGDSSYNEQFFGPGTRLTVL.

This clonotype has a handful of counts. The chain employs TRBV7-8 and TRBJ2-3, with D perhaps matching TRBD2 (6 bases). The CDR3 is made up of 12 amino acids. Germline loops: CDR1 SGHVS, CDR2 FQNEAQ. Between the trimmed V and J ends, which lost 7 bases and 11 bases, there was a span of 16 bases. The DNA for the CDR3 is TGTGCCAGCACTCCCGGGACTCGTTGGCAGTATTTT. This encodes CASTPGTRWQYF.

This clonotype was seen a handful of times. The junction departs from the called germline gene at one end, perhaps through a read error. The genes are TRBV3-1 and TRBJ2-7; 7 bases fit TRBD1. Germline CDR1 reads LGHDT; CDR2 reads YNNKEL (reference sequence). The CDR3 loop spans 12 amino acids. CDR3 sequence: CASSQVQGQTAF. DNA for the CDR3: TGTGCCAGCAGCCAAGTACAGGGACAGACAGCCTTC.

The chain couples TRBV20-1 to TRBJ2-3; 9 bases match TRBD2. The length of the CDR3 is 15 residues. Germline CDR1 reads DFQATT; CDR2 reads SNEGSKA (reference sequence). Unmatched junction bases numbered 10, after V lost 6 bases and J lost 3 bases. The CDR3 DNA reads as TGCAGTGCCGGAGGGGCTAGCGGGGTAACAGATACGCAGTATTTT. Its protein is CSAGGASGVTDTQYF.

The chain combines TRBV7-9 with TRBJ2-1, with D maybe TRBD1 (5 bases). V lost 5 bases and J lost 5, with 16 bases in between. The CDR3 covers 15 residues. From germline, CDR1 is SEHNR and CDR2 FQNEAQ (reference sequence). The CDR3 DNA is TGTGCCAGCAGCCCGCCGTTGGACAAGGACAATGAGCAGTTCTTC. This sequence encodes CASSPPLDKDNEQFF.

The V call is TRBV5-1, the J call TRBJ2-3, with D perhaps matching TRBD1 or TRBD2 (5 bases each). This CDR3 spans 17 amino acids. The germline V and J ends were trimmed by 1 base and 6 bases, with 21 bases remaining between them. CDR1 and CDR2 (germline): SGHRS, YFSETQ. CDR3 in DNA: TGCGCCAGCAGCTTGATGGGTCTACGGGGCCCGGGCGATACGCAGTATTTT. Amino acid sequence: CASSLMGLRGPGDTQYF.

This chain connects TRBV12-3 or TRBV12-4 to TRBJ2-5; 8 bases are a match to TRBD1. J gave up 5 bases and V 4 bases, and 3 bases lay outside the gene matches. The length of the CDR3 is 13 residues. The CDR3 region has the DNA TGTGCCAGCAGTTCCAGGGGGCGGGAGACCCAGTACTTC. Residues: CASSSRGRETQYF.

This clonotype was detected a few times. At one boundary the junction diverges from the germline segment, which might be a read error. The genes are TRBV7-8 and TRBJ2-1; D unresolved. The CDR3 consists of 14 residues. In germline, CDR1 is SGHVS, CDR2 FQNEAQ. DNA of the CDR3: TGTGCCAGCAGCTTAGTCGACGGCTACAGTGAGCAGTTCTTC. Translated: CASSLVDGYSEQFF.

This clonotype was seen a handful of times. The V and J genes are TRBV4-1 and TRBJ2-5; D might be TRBD2 (6 bases). This CDR3 has 12 amino acids. The germline V and J ends were trimmed by 4 bases and 7 bases, with 10 bases remaining between them. The V gene's germline CDR1 is MGHRA and CDR2 YSYEKL. CDR3 in amino acids: CASSRRRVTQYF. CDR3 DNA: TGCGCCAGCAGCCGTAGGAGGGTGACCCAGTACTTC.

This clonotype came up many times. This chain joins TRBV2 and TRBJ2-5, with D hard to call. Germline-derived CDR1 and CDR2 are SNHLY and FYNNEI. Trimming removed 7 bases from V and 0 bases from J, with 3 bases in between. The CDR3 totals 11 residues. DNA of the CDR3: TGTGCCAGCAAATACCAAGAGACCCAGTACTTC. Protein sequence: CASKYQETQYF.

The chain is built from TRBV5-1 and TRBJ2-3; TRBD1 agrees at 9 bases. This CDR3 is 16 amino acids long. Trimming removed 4 bases from V and 2 bases from J; junction bases left unmatched: 8. CDR1 is SGHRS, CDR2 YFSETQ, per germline. The CDR3 spells CASSPPGTGFTDTQYF. CDR3 in DNA: TGCGCCAGCAGCCCGCCCGGGACAGGGTTCACAGATACGCAGTATTTT.

J is TRBJ2-5 and V is TRBV11-1; TRBD1 agrees at 8 bases. This CDR3 spans 15 amino acids. Trimming at V came to 3 bases and at J to 4 bases, leaving 7 bases not matched to a gene. Germline V lookup: CDR1 SGHAT, CDR2 FQDESV (reference sequence). The CDR3 DNA is TGTGCCAGCAGCTTCAGGACAGGGCCACGAGAGACCCAGTACTTC. It codes for CASSFRTGPRETQYF.

CDR3 amino acids: CSAIRTGNNEQFF. CDR3 sequence (DNA): TGCAGTGCTATCCGGACAGGAAACAATGAGCAGTTCTTC. V and J are TRBV20-1 and TRBJ2-1, with 7 bases fitting TRBD1. Germline V gene sequence: CDR1 DFQATT, CDR2 SNEGSKA (reference sequence). The V gene end was trimmed by 4 bases and the J gene end by 5 bases; junction bases not matched to a gene: 5. The CDR3 consists of 13 residues.

This clonotype appeared a few times. The chain uses TRBV12-3 or TRBV12-4 and TRBJ2-7; D is possibly TRBD1 (7 bases). The CDR3 contains 18 residues. V was shortened by 7 bases and J by 3 bases, with 28 bases between the two germline ends. CDR3 in DNA: TGTGCCAGCAACAGAGGGGGGTTCCTGGGACAGATAAACTACGAGCAGTACTTC. It encodes CASNRGGFLGQINYEQYF.

This clonotype was counted a few times. The V and J genes are TRBV2 and TRBJ1-1, with D possibly TRBD1 on 5 matching bases. Between the trimmed V and J ends, which lost 9 bases and 5 bases, there was a span of 13 bases. The length of the CDR3 is 12 residues. Per the germline V gene, CDR1 is SNHLY and CDR2 is FYNNEI. In nucleotides, the CDR3 is TGTGCCAGATGGGGGGTTGGTACTGAAGCTTTCTTT. Its translation: CARWGVGTEAFF.

The chain employs TRBV3-1 and TRBJ2-1; TRBD2 matches 8 bases. The CDR3 loop spans 20 amino acids. CDR1 is LGHDT, CDR2 YNNKEL, per germline (reference sequence). V lost 5 bases and J lost 0; bases outside the gene matches: 18. CDR3: CASSGPPGLVESSSYNEQFF. The CDR3 DNA follows: TGTGCCAGCAGCGGACCTCCGGGACTAGTAGAGAGTAGCTCCTACAATGAGCAGTTCTTC.

This clonotype was observed at least ten times. V usage is TRBV10-2 and J usage is TRBJ1-1; D call uncertain. The germline V gene has CDR1 WSHSY and CDR2 SAAADI. V was pared by 0 bases and J by 0 bases, with 20 bases between. There are 19 residues in the CDR3. Here the CDR3 reads CASSESGKRTGRMNTEAFF. CDR3 nucleotides: TGCGCCAGCAGTGAGTCTGGCAAGAGGACGGGAAGAATGAACACTGAAGCTTTCTTT.

The rearrangement links TRBV20-1 to TRBJ2-5; TRBD1 aligns across 9 bases. The CDR3 contains 14 residues. CDR1 is DFQATT, CDR2 SNEGSKA, per germline (reference sequence). J gave up 5 bases and V 4 bases, and 8 bases lay outside the gene matches. CDR3 bases: TGCAGTGCTACCTCGACAGGGGGTTTGGAGACCCAGTACTTC. It codes for CSATSTGGLETQYF.

This clonotype has just a few counts. The chain has TRBV3-1 and TRBJ2-7, with D perhaps TRBD1 (6 bases). The germline V gene encodes CDR1 LGHDT and CDR2 YNNKEL (reference sequence). The CDR3 length is 14 residues. Trimming shortened V by 3 bases and J by 0 bases, and 9 bases separated the two germline ends. CDR3 DNA: TGTGCCAGCAGCCACCGGGACACCTCCTACGAGCAGTACGTC. Translation gives CASSHRDTSYEQYV.

The sample holds a few counts of this clonotype. CDR3 in amino acids: CASVPPGWLNYEQYF. CDR3 in DNA: TGTGCCAGCGTTCCTCCGGGATGGCTAAACTACGAGCAGTACTTC. V gene TRBV7-2 combines with J gene TRBJ2-7, with TRBD2 as a possible D gene (5 bases). Trimming took 8 bases from V and 3 from J, leaving 20 bases between them. CDR1 is SGHTA, CDR2 FQGNSA, per germline. This CDR3 region has 15 residues.

There are a few counts of this clonotype. The rearrangement joins TRBV21-1 to TRBJ2-1; the table's D call, TRBD2, was not checked against the DNA. TRBV21-1 corresponds to a pseudogene. CDR3 length: 19 amino acids. The CDR3 region has the DNA TGTGCCAGCAGCAAAGGAAGGGAGGCCCTGGCTTTCGCTTACAATGAGCAGTTCTTC. Translated: CASSKGREALAFAYNEQFF.

The sample holds a few counts of this clonotype. A read error may account for a junction end that differs from germline. This chain connects TRBV20-1 to TRBJ2-4; 7 bases agree with TRBD2. The CDR3 loop spans 18 amino acids. Germline CDR1 and CDR2: DFQATT and SNEGSKA (reference sequence). CDR3 coding DNA: TGCTGTGCTAGAGTGAGAGGGGAGGGAGGACTAGCCAAAAACATTCAGTACTTC. Encoded protein: CCARVRGEGGLAKNIQYF.

This chain uses TRBV28 with TRBJ1-2; tentatively, D is TRBD1 (6 bases). The germline V gene encodes CDR1 MDHEN and CDR2 SYDVKM. The CDR3 runs 15 residues. With 6 bases removed from V and 2 bases from J, the gap between germline ends came to 16 bases. CDR3 coding DNA: TGTGCCAGCAGCCGCGAGGGGGAGGGCAACTATGGCTACACCTTC. This encodes CASSREGEGNYGYTF.

This clonotype was found a few times. V and J are TRBV7-3 and TRBJ2-1, with TRBD2 as a possible D gene (5 bases). Germline V gene lookup returns CDR1 SGHTA and CDR2 FQGTGA. The CDR3 is 16 residues long. V was clipped by 3 bases and J by 5 bases, with 17 bases between them. CDR3 sequence reads: CASSFLTGISHNEQFF. As DNA, the CDR3 is TGTGCCAGCAGCTTCCTGACGGGAATTTCCCACAATGAGCAGTTCTTC.

This chain connects TRBV28 to TRBJ2-7, with 7 bases lining up with TRBD1. CDR3 length: 15 residues. Germline CDR1 reads MDHEN; CDR2 reads SYDVKM. V shed 6 bases and J 4 bases; nucleotides not matched to a gene: 12. CDR3 sequence (DNA): TGTGCCAGCAGGACCGAGACAGGGAGCACGTACGAGCAGTACTTC. Protein sequence: CASRTETGSTYEQYF.

This clonotype has only a few counts. The chain links TRBV5-1 to TRBJ2-4, with 11 bases aligning to TRBD2. Trimming at V came to 0 bases and at J to 5 bases, leaving 7 bases not matched to a gene. Germline lookup yields CDR1 SGHRS and CDR2 YFSETQ. This CDR3 has 17 amino acids. CDR3 coding DNA: TGCGCCAGCAGCTTGGTCCCTAGCGGGGGGCCTCAAAACATTCAGTACTTC. Protein sequence: CASSLVPSGGPQNIQYF. Full variable domain (outside the CDR3, taken from reference TRBV5-1 and TRBJ2-4): KAGVTQTPRYLIKTRGQQVTLSCSPISGHRSVSWYQQTPGQGLQFLFEYFSETQRNKGNFPGRFSGRQFSNSRSEMNVSTLELGDSALYLCASSLVPSGGPQNIQYFGAGTRLSVL.

This clonotype was seen more than once but under ten times. The gene calls are TRBV7-8 and TRBJ2-5; 10 bases match TRBD2. There are 16 residues in the CDR3. CDR1 SGHVS and CDR2 FQNEAQ come from the germline V gene. J lost 4 bases, V lost 6 bases, and 11 bases had no gene match. CDR3 amino acids: CASRPSGGATGETQYF. CDR3 coding DNA: TGTGCCAGCAGACCAAGCGGGGGGGCCACTGGAGAGACCCAGTACTTC.